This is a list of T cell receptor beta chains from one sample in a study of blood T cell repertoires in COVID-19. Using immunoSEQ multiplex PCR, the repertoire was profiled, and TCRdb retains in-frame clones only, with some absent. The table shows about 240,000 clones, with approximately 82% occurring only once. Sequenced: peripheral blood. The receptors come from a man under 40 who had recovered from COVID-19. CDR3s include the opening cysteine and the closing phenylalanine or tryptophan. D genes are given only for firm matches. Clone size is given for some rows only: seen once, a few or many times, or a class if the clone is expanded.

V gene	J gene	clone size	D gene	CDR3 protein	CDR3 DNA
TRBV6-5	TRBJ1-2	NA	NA	CASSTHQGASGYTF	TGTGCCAGCAGTACGCACCAGGGTGCCTCTGGCTACACCTTC
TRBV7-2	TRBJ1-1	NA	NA	CASSLTAIRGEAFF	TGTGCCAGCAGCTTAACGGCCATTCGGGGGGAAGCTTTCTTT
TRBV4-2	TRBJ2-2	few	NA	CASSPNGGRNTGELFF	TGTGCCAGCAGTCCAAATGGGGGGAGGAACACCGGGGAGCTGTTTTTT
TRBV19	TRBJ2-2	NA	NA	CASTRGTGELFF	TGTGCCAGTACAAGGGGCACCGGGGAGCTGTTTTTT
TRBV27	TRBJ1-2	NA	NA	CATIAVGAGLLNYGYTF	TGTGCCACCATAGCTGTGGGGGCAGGGCTTCTTAACTATGGCTACACCTTC
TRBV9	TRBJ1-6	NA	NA	CASSAHSYNSPLHF	TGTGCCAGCAGCGCCCACTCCTATAATTCACCCCTCCACTTT
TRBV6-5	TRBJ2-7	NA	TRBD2	CASTGTTSREQYF	TGTGCCAGTACCGGGACTACTTCTCGGGAGCAGTACTTC
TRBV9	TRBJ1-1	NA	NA	CASSVELGGTEAFF	TGTGCCAGCAGCGTAGAGCTGGGGGGCACTGAAGCTTTCTTT
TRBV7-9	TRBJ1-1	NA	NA	CATFAGAEAFF	TGTGCCACCTTCGCAGGGGCTGAAGCTTTCTTT
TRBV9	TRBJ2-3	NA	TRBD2	CASSVGNSGGTDTQYF	TGTGCCAGCAGCGTAGGAAATAGCGGGGGAACAGATACGCAGTATTTT
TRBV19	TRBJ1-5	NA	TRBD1	CASSLDRGNSNQPQHF	TGTGCCAGTAGCCTAGACAGGGGAAATAGCAATCAGCCCCAGCATTTT
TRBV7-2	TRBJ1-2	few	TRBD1	CASSYSGTGGDGYTF	TGTGCCAGCAGCTACTCCGGGACAGGGGGAGATGGCTACACCTTC
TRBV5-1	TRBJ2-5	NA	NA	CASSLSPPGRGQETQYF	TGCGCCAGCAGCTTGTCTCCACCCGGCAGAGGACAAGAGACCCAGTACTTC
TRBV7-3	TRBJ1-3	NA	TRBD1	CASSLMAGGSGNTIYF	TGTGCCAGCAGCTTAATGGCAGGGGGCTCCGGAAACACCATATATTTT
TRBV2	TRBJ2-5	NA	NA	CASRTAGETQYF	TGTGCCAGCCGGACGGCGGGAGAGACCCAGTACTTC
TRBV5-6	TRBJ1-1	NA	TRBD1	CASSSGGLTEAFF	TGTGCCAGCAGCTCAGGGGGTCTCACTGAAGCTTTCTTT
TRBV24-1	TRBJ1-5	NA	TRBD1	CATSDGGQGGGSQPQHF	TGTGCCACCAGTGATGGGGGACAGGGCGGGGGCAGTCAGCCCCAGCATTTT
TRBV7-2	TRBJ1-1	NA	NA	CASSLDPGMNTEAFF	TGTGCCAGCAGCTTAGATCCAGGGATGAACACTGAAGCTTTCTTT
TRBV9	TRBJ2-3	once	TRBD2	CASSLSGASTDTQYF	TGTGCCAGCAGCCTAAGCGGGGCTAGCACAGATACGCAGTATTTT
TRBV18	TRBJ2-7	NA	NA	CASSPGIKSEQYF	TGTGCCAGCTCACCCGGGATAAAGAGCGAGCAGTACTTC
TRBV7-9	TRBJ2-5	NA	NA	CASSKGVADKETQYF	TGTGCCAGCAGCAAGGGAGTAGCGGACAAAGAGACCCAGTACTTC
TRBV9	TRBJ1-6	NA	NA	CASSARVGSPLHF	TGTGCCAGCAGCGCACGGGTGGGTTCACCCCTCCACTTT
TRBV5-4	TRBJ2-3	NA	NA	CASSRGGLSTDTQYF	TGTGCCAGCAGCCGCGGAGGCCTATCCACAGATACGCAGTATTTT
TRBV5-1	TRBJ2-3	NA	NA	CASSLGQGGTDTQYF	TGCGCCAGCAGCTTGGGGCAGGGTGGCACAGATACGCAGTATTTT
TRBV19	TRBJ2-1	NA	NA	CASSIGHRDRPYNEQFF	TGTGCCAGTAGTATAGGTCACAGGGATAGGCCCTACAATGAGCAGTTCTTC
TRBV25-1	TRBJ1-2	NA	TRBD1	CASSEPQGYGYTF	TGTGCCAGCAGTGAACCACAGGGGTACGGCTACACCTTC
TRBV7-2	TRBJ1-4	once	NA	CASSTQQGSNEKLFF	TGTGCCAGCAGCACACAACAGGGTTCTAATGAAAAACTGTTTTTT
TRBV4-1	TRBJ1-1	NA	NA	CASSPVPPGTEAFF	TGCGCCAGCAGCCCAGTCCCCCCTGGCACTGAAGCTTTCTTT
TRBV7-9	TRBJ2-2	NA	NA	CASGGLNTGELFF	TGTGCCAGCGGGGGCCTTAACACCGGGGAGCTGTTTTTT
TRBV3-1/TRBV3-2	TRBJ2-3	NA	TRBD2	CASAPGLAGTQYF	TGTGCCAGCGCGCCGGGACTAGCGGGTACGCAGTATTTT
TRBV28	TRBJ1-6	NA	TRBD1	CASNRRGMGNSPLHF	TGTGCCAGCAACCGCAGGGGGATGGGTAATTCACCCCTCCACTTT
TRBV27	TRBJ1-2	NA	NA	CASSRSGVYGYTF	TGTGCCAGCAGTAGATCAGGGGTTTACGGCTACACCTTC
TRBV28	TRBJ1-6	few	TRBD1	CASSHGQGRSPLHF	TGTGCCAGCAGTCATGGACAGGGACGGTCACCCCTCCACTTT
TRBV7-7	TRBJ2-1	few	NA	CASSPDLPGAGEQFF	TGTGCCAGCAGCCCGGACTTGCCAGGTGCCGGTGAGCAGTTCTTC
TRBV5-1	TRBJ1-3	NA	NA	CASAQQGGTGNTIYF	TGCGCCAGCGCCCAACAGGGAGGGACTGGAAACACCATATATTTT
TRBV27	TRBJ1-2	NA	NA	CASHPGGAVYGYTF	TGTGCCAGCCACCCCGGAGGGGCGGTCTATGGCTACACCTTC
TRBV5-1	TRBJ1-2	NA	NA	CASSLDSSYTF	TGCGCCAGCAGCTTGGACAGCAGCTACACCTTC
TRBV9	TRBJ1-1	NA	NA	CASSARTDTEAFF	TGTGCCAGCAGCGCGCGGACAGACACTGAAGCTTTCTTT
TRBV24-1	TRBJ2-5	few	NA	CATSGAAAETQYF	TGTGCCACCAGTGGAGCAGCGGCCGAGACCCAGTACTTC
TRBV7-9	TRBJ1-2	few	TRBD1	CASSLGDRAPYGYTF	TGTGCCAGCAGCTTAGGGGACAGGGCCCCCTATGGCTACACCTTC
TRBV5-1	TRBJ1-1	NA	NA	CASTNPGRGNTEAFF	TGCGCCAGCACCAACCCAGGAAGGGGAAACACTGAAGCTTTCTTT
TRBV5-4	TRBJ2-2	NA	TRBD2	CASSSSSGGPDYGELFF	TGTGCCAGCAGCTCCTCTAGCGGGGGCCCCGACTACGGGGAGCTGTTTTTT
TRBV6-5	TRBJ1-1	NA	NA	CASKTQGLSEAFF	TGTGCCAGCAAAACTCAGGGCCTCTCTGAAGCTTTCTTT
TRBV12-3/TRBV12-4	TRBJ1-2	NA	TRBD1	CASSRTGPGGYTF	TGTGCCAGCAGTAGGACAGGGCCCGGTGGCTACACCTTC
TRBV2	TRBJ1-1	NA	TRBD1	CASSSGQGDTEAFF	TGTGCCAGCAGTTCCGGACAGGGCGACACTGAAGCTTTCTTT
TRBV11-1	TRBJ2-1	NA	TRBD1	CASSHRGMSEQFF	TGTGCCAGCAGCCACAGGGGGATGAGTGAGCAGTTCTTC
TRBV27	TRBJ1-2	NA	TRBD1	CASGQGRYGYTF	TGTGCCAGCGGACAGGGGCGCTATGGCTACACCTTC
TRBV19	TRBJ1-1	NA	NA	CASSMRPTGTEAFF	TGTGCCAGTAGTATGAGGCCTACGGGCACTGAAGCTTTCTTT
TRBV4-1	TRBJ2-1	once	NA	CASSPPLANEQFF	TGCGCCAGCAGCCCGCCTTTGGCAAATGAGCAGTTCTTC
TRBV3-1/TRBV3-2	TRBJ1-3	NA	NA	CASSQDPGGGRNTIYF	TGTGCCAGCAGCCAAGATCCGGGGGGGGGACGGAACACCATATATTTT
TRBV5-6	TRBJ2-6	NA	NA	CASSPGTGGANVLTF	TGTGCCAGCAGCCCCGGGACTGGTGGGGCCAACGTCCTGACTTTC
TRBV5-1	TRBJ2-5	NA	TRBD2	CASTRAGGFQETQYF	TGCGCCAGCACCCGAGCGGGGGGGTTTCAGGAGACCCAGTACTTC
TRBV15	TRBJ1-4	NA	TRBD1	CATSLDRANEKLFF	TGTGCCACCAGCCTTGACAGGGCAAATGAAAAACTGTTTTTT
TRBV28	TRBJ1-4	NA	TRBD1	CASREQGGNEKLFF	TGTGCCAGCAGAGAACAGGGGGGGAATGAAAAACTGTTTTTT